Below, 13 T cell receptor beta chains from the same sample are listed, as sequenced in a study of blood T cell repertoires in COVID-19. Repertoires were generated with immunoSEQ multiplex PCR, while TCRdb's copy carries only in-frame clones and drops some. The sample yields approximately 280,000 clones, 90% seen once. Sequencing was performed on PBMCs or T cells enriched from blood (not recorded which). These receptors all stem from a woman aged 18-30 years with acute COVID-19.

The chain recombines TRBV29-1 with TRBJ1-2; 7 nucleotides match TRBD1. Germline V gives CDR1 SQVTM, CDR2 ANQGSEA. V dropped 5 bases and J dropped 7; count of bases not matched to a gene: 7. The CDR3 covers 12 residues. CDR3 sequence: CSVKTGSGGYTF. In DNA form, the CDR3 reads TGCAGCGTTAAGACAGGGTCTGGTGGCTACACCTTC.

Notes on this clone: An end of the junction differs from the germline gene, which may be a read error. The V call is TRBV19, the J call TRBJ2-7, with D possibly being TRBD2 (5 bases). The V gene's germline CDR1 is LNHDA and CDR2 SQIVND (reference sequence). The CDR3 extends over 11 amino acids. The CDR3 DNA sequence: TGTGCCAGTAGTATGGACTCTTACGCTCGTTTC. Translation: CASSMDSYARF.

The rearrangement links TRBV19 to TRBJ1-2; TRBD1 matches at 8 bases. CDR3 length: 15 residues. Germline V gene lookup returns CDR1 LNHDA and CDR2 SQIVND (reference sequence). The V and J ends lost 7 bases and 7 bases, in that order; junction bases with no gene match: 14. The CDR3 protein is CASTPTGDLYSGYTF. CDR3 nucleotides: TGTGCCAGTACCCCGACAGGGGATCTCTATAGTGGCTACACCTTC.

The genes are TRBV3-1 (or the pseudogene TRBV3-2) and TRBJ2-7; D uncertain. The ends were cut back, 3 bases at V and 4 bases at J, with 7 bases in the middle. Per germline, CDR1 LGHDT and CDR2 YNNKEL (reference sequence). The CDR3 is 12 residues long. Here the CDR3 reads CASSHSPYEQYF. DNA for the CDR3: TGTGCCAGCAGCCATTCTCCGTACGAGCAGTACTTC.

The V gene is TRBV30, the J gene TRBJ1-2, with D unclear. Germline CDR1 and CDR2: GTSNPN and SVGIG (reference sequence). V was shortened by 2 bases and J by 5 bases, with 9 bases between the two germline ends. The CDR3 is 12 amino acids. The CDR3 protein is CAWSLGPYGYTF. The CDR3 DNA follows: TGTGCCTGGAGTCTTGGGCCTTATGGCTACACCTTC.

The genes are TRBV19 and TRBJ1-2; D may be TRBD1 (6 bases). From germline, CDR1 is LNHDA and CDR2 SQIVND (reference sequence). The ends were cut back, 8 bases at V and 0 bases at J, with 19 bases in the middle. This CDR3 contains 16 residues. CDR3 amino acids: CASLTPGAAPNYGYTF. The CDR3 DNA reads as TGTGCCAGTCTTACACCAGGGGCCGCTCCTAACTATGGCTACACCTTC.

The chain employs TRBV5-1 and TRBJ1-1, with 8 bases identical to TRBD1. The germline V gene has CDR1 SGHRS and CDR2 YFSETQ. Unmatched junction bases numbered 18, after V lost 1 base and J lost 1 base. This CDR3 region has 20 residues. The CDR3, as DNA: TGCGCCAGCAGCTTGTCTAAGGTTGGTGTCGACAGGGGCCCGAACACTGAAGCTTTCTTT. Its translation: CASSLSKVGVDRGPNTEAFF. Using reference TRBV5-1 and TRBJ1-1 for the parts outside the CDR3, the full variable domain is KAGVTQTPRYLIKTRGQQVTLSCSPISGHRSVSWYQQTPGQGLQFLFEYFSETQRNKGNFPGRFSGRQFSNSRSEMNVSTLELGDSALYLCASSLSKVGVDRGPNTEAFFGQGTRLTVV.

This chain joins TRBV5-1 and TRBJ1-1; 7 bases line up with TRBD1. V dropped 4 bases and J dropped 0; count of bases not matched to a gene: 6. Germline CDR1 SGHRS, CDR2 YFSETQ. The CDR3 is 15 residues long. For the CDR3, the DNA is TGCGCCAGCAGCCAGGGGGACCATCTGAACACTGAAGCTTTCTTT. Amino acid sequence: CASSQGDHLNTEAFF. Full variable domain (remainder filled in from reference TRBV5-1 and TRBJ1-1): KAGVTQTPRYLIKTRGQQVTLSCSPISGHRSVSWYQQTPGQGLQFLFEYFSETQRNKGNFPGRFSGRQFSNSRSEMNVSTLELGDSALYLCASSQGDHLNTEAFFGQGTRLTVV.

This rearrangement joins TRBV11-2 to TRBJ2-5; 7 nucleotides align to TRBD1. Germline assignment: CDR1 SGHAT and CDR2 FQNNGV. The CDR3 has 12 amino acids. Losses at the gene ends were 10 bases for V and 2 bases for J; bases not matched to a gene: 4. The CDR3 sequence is CATEQGQETQYF. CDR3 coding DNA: TGTGCCACTGAACAGGGGCAAGAGACCCAGTACTTC. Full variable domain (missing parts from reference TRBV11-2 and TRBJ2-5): EAGVAQSPRYKIIEKRQSVAFWCNPISGHATLYWYQQILGQGPKLLIQFQNNGVVDDSQLPKDRFSAERLKGVDSTLKIQPAKLEDSAVYLCATEQGQETQYFGPGTRLLVL.

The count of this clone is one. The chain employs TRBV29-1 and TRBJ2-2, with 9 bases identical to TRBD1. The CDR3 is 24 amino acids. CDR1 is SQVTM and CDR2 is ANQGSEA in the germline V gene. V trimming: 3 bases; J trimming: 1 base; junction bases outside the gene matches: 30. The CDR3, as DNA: TGCAGCGTTGATGTGCCTACCGACGACCCCCTGGCAGACAGGGGGTCCGGGAACACCGGGGAGCTGTTTTTT. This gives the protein CSVDVPTDDPLADRGSGNTGELFF.

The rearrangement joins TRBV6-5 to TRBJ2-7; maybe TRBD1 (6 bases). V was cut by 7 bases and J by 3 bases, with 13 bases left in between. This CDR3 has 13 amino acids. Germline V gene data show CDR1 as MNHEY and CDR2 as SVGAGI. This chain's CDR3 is CASTGTPSYEQYF. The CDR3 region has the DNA TGTGCCAGCACCGGGACACCGAGCTACGAGCAGTACTTC.

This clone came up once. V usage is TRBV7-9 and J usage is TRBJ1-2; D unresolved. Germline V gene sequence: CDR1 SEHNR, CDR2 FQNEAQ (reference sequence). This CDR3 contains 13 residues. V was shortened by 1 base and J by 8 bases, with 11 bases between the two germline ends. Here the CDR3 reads CASSLGSRYGYTF. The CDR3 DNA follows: TGTGCCAGCAGCTTAGGCTCCCGGTACGGCTACACCTTC.

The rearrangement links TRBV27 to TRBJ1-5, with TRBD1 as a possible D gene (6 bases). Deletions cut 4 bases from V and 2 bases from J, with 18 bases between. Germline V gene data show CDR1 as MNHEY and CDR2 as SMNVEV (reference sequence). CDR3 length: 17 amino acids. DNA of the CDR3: TGTGCCAGCAGTTCAGGCTTAGGGGGTTGGGGCAATCAGCCCCAGCATTTT. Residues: CASSSGLGGWGNQPQHF.